These 11 T cell receptor beta chains share one sample of origin, sequenced in a study of OX40 agonist ivuxolimab in advanced cancers. TCRdb keeps only in-frame clones here, not all; method: immunoSEQ multiplex PCR. The data contain almost 70,000 clones, roughly 90% of them seen just once; the ten biggest clones take up about 0.29%. The sequences come from CD4+ or CD8+ T cells sorted from blood, collected in a trial of the OX40 agonist ivuxolimab. The receptors originated from an adult with an advanced solid tumor such as melanoma, head and neck, liver or kidney cancer.

The gene calls are TRBV27 and TRBJ2-2; TRBD2 aligns across 16 bases. This CDR3 contains 18 residues. Germline-derived CDR1 and CDR2 are MNHEY and SMNVEV (reference sequence). Losses at the gene ends were 6 bases for V and 8 bases for J; bases not matched to a gene: 12. The CDR3 DNA follows: TGTGCCAGCAGCCTGGGACTAGCGGGAGGGCCGGCGCCTGGGGAGCTGTTTTTT. It yields the protein CASSLGLAGGPAPGELFF.

The J gene is TRBJ2-2, the V gene TRBV12-5; TRBD1 matches 10 bases. This CDR3 spans 16 amino acids. The trim removed 6 bases at V and 3 bases at J, leaving 7 bases unmatched. Germline V gives CDR1 LGHNT, CDR2 FRNRAP. The CDR3 nucleotides are TGTGCTAGTGGCTCCCGGGACAGGGGACACACCGGGGAGCTGTTTTTT. Encoded protein: CASGSRDRGHTGELFF.

The rearrangement links TRBV5-1 to TRBJ2-6; D remains ambiguous. CDR1 SGHRS and CDR2 YFSETQ come from the germline V gene. V was clipped by 0 bases and J by 0 bases, with 13 bases between them. The CDR3 has 18 residues. CDR3 sequence: CASSLGAGTTSGANVLTF. DNA for the CDR3: TGCGCCAGCAGCTTGGGAGCAGGTACGACCTCTGGGGCCAACGTCCTGACTTTC.

CDR3 sequence reads: CASSPGPSSETQYF. The CDR3 region has the DNA TGCGCCAGCAGCCCGGGGCCGTCTTCAGAGACCCAGTACTTC. The chain links TRBV5-1 to TRBJ2-5; the D call may be TRBD1 or TRBD2 (5 bases each). This CDR3 has 14 amino acids. V lost 4 bases and J 4 bases, leaving 14 bases between the germline ends. CDR1 and CDR2 from the germline V gene are SGHRS and YFSETQ.

This clone was detected only once. V gene TRBV5-1 combines with J gene TRBJ2-7, with TRBD2 matching 8 bases. The J segment lost 4 bases and the V segment lost 0 bases, leaving 9 bases of the junction unmatched. This CDR3 spans 16 amino acids. Germline V CDR1 and CDR2: SGHRS, YFSETQ. As DNA, the CDR3 is TGCGCCAGCAGCTTGGTTGGTAGCGGGAACTCGTACGAGCAGTACTTC. Its protein is CASSLVGSGNSYEQYF. Filled out from reference TRBV5-1 and TRBJ2-7, the complete variable domain reads KAGVTQTPRYLIKTRGQQVTLSCSPISGHRSVSWYQQTPGQGLQFLFEYFSETQRNKGNFPGRFSGRQFSNSRSEMNVSTLELGDSALYLCASSLVGSGNSYEQYFGPGTRLTVT.

The rearrangement joins TRBV5-4 to TRBJ2-3; 7 bases fit TRBD2. V shed 2 bases, J shed 7 bases, and the junction held 16 bases outside the gene matches. Germline CDR1 and CDR2: SGHNT and YYREEE (reference sequence). The CDR3 has 17 residues. The CDR3 spells CASSFRAPRGGVNTQYF. Here the CDR3 DNA reads TGTGCCAGCAGCTTCCGTGCCCCCCGTGGGGGGGTGAATACGCAGTATTTT.

The chain joins TRBV6-5 to TRBJ2-7, with 9 bases matching TRBD1. In germline, CDR1 is MNHEY, CDR2 SVGAGI. This CDR3 is built from 15 residues. Trimming cost V 6 bases and J 6 bases; bases outside gene matches: 12. The CDR3 is CASRKQGAGVGEQYF. In DNA form, the CDR3 reads TGTGCCAGCAGGAAACAGGGGGCCGGCGTAGGCGAGCAGTACTTC.

The chain carries TRBV19 and TRBJ2-2; D unresolved. The germline gives CDR1 LNHDA, CDR2 SQIVND (reference sequence). The CDR3 sequence is 15 residues long. The germline V and J ends were trimmed by 3 bases and 0 bases, with 8 bases remaining between them. As DNA, the CDR3 is TGTGCCAGTAGTATTACCGGTCCGAACACCGGGGAGCTGTTTTTT. It is translated as CASSITGPNTGELFF.

The rearrangement uses TRBV2 and TRBJ2-1; TRBD2 matches 12 bases. The CDR3 sequence is 16 residues long. V shed 4 bases, J shed 9 bases, and the junction held 10 bases outside the gene matches. CDR1 is SNHLY and CDR2 is FYNNEI in the germline V gene. CDR3 sequence (DNA): TGTGCCAGCAGTGTGGGACTAGCGGGCTTTAGCGGTGAGCAGTTCTTC. Its translation is CASSVGLAGFSGEQFF.

The chain joins TRBV6-5 to TRBJ2-2; D is possibly TRBD1 or TRBD2 (6 bases each). The CDR3 sequence is 12 residues long. The V and J ends lost 8 bases and 6 bases respectively, with 10 bases between them. Germline CDR1 and CDR2: MNHEY and SVGAGI. CDR3 in DNA: TGTGCCAGCGTGGGGGGCCCCGGGGAGCTGTTTTTT. Amino acid sequence: CASVGGPGELFF.

This clone was detected once. V usage is TRBV7-3 and J usage is TRBJ2-1; a weak D match, TRBD2 (6 bases). V was pared by 5 bases and J by 1 base, with 15 bases between. CDR1 is SGHTA, CDR2 FQGTGA, per germline. The CDR3 is 16 residues long. The CDR3 protein is CASSPGGTLSYNEQFF. DNA of the CDR3: TGTGCCAGCAGCCCTGGGGGGACCCTTTCCTACAATGAGCAGTTCTTC. Based on the CDR3 plus reference TRBV7-3 and TRBJ2-1, the full variable domain is GAGVSQTPSNKVTEKGKYVELRCDPISGHTALYWYRQSLGQGPEFLIYFQGTGAADDSGLPNDRFFAVRPEGSVSTLKIQRTERGDSAVYLCASSPGGTLSYNEQFFGPGTRLTVL.